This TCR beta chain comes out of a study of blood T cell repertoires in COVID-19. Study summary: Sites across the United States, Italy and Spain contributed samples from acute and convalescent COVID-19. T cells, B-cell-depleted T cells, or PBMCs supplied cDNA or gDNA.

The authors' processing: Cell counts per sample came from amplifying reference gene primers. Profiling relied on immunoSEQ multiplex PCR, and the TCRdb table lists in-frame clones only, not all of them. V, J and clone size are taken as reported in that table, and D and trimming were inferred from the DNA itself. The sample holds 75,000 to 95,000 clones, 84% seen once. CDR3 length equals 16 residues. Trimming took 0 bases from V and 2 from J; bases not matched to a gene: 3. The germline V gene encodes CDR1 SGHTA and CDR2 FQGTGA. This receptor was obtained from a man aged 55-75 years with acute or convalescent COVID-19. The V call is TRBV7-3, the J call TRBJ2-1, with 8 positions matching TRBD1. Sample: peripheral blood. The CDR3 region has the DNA TGTGCCAGCAGCTTAACGGCAGGGGGCACCTACAATGAGCAGTTCTTC. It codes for CASSLTAGGTYNEQFF.